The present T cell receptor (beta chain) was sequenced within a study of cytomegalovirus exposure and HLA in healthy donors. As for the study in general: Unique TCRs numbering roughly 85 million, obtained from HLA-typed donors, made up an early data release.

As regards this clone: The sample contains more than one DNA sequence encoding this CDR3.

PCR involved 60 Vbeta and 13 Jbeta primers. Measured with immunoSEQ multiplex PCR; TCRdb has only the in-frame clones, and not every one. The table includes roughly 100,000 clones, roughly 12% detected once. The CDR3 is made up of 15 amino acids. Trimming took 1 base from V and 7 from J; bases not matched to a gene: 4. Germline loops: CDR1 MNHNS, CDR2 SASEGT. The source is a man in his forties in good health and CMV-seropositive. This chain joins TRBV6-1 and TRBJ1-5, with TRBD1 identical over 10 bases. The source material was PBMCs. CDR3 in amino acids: CASSEGQGAEQPQHF. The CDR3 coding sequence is TGTGCCAGCAGTGAAGGACAGGGGGCAGAACAGCCCCAGCATTTT.